This T cell receptor beta chain originates from a study of T cell changes during pregnancy in multiple sclerosis. The germline V gene encodes CDR1 LNHDA and CDR2 SQIVND (reference sequence). Trimming cost V 8 bases and J 4 bases; bases outside gene matches: 8. This CDR3 is built from 14 residues. Data came from immunoSEQ multiplex PCR; TCRdb stores just in-frame clones and leaves some out. The sample comprises more than 95,000 clones, 93% of which are singletons, and roughly 0.95% rests with the top ten. The chain joins TRBV19 to TRBJ2-5; 9 bases are shared with TRBD2. The clonotype was recovered from a female donor with multiple sclerosis, enrolled in a pregnancy study. The sequences come from peripheral blood, collected after pregnancy. The CDR3 here is CASPRREGGETQYF. The CDR3 DNA is TGTGCCAGTCCCCGGCGGGAGGGCGGAGAGACCCAGTACTTC.